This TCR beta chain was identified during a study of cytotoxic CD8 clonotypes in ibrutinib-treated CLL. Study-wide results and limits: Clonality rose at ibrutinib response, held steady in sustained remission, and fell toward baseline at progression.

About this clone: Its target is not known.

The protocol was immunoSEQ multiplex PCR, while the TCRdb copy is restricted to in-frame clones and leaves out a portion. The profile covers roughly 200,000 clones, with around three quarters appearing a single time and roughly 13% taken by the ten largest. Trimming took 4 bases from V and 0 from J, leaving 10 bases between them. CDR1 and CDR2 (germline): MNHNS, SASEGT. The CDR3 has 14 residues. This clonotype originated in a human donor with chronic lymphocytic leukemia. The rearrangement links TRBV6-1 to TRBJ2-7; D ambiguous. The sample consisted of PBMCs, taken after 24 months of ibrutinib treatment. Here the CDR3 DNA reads TGTGCCAGCAGTGCGTACCGGAGCTCCTACGAGCAGTACTTC. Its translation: CASSAYRSSYEQYF.